A single T cell receptor (beta chain) is shown here with its context. Its antigen is as yet unknown. The CDR3 extends over 14 amino acids. The germline V gene has CDR1 SGHKS and CDR2 YYEKEE (reference sequence). V lost 2 bases and J lost 0, with 8 bases in between. The data stem from a study of T cell responses to AZD1222 COVID-19 vaccine. Whole-study results and caveats: Spike-wide coverage was observed for vaccine-associated CD4 TCRs, with dominant responses at 160-218 and 743-854. Nearly half of spike-specific TCRs reportedly target variant regions that are unmutated in the B.1.351 and B.1.1.7 variants. The sample set comprised mostly white British donors with more females, and clonal diversity was possibly underestimated. No day 14 peak samples; only post-peak repertoires were characterized.

TCRdb keeps only in-frame clones here, not all; method: immunoSEQ multiplex PCR. In the table there are approximately 180,000 clones, roughly 87% of which are singletons. The sequencing used peripheral blood, collected on day 0 of AZD1222 vaccination. This clonotype was sampled from an adult in good health. The chain combines TRBV5-5 with TRBJ1-1; D remains ambiguous. CDR3 DNA sequence: TGTGCCAGCAGCTTTCTTACATTGAACACTGAAGCTTTCTTT. Translating it yields CASSFLTLNTEAFF.